These 20 T cell receptor beta chains originate from one sample sequenced in a study of T cell changes during pregnancy in multiple sclerosis. TCRdb keeps only in-frame clones here, not all; method: immunoSEQ multiplex PCR. The table shows 75,000 to 90,000 clones, with approximately 92% occurring only once. Sequencing used CD4+ T cells from peripheral blood mononuclear cells, obtained before pregnancy. The origin of the receptors is a female donor with multiple sclerosis, enrolled in a pregnancy study.

The chain uses TRBV5-6 and TRBJ2-7; TRBD1 is a possible D gene (5 bases). V was cut by 1 base and J by 6 bases, with 26 bases left in between. CDR1 and CDR2 (germline): SGHDT, YYEEEE. This CDR3 contains 18 residues. The CDR3, as DNA: TGTGCCAGCAGCTTGTTTGCAGGGAAAATCCTATCTATACGCGAGCAGTACTTC. It is translated as CASSLFAGKILSIREQYF.

The V gene is TRBV2, the J gene TRBJ2-3; the match to TRBD1 covers 7 bases. Germline-derived CDR1 and CDR2 are SNHLY and FYNNEI. V lost 5 bases, J lost 3 bases, and 8 bases stayed unmatched. The CDR3 sequence is 15 residues long. This CDR3 reads CASSYRGGGTDTQYF. The CDR3 DNA reads as TGTGCCAGCAGTTACAGGGGTGGTGGAACAGATACGCAGTATTTT.

This clone was observed a handful of times. Distinct nucleotide sequences in the sample also encode this CDR3. This chain's CDR3 is CASSQGMNTEAFF. CDR3 bases: TGTGCCAGCAGTCAGGGCATGAACACTGAAGCTTTCTTT. This chain connects TRBV9 to TRBJ1-1, with D perhaps TRBD1 (5 bases). From germline, CDR1 is SGDLS and CDR2 YYNGEE. This CDR3 is built from 13 residues. The V end lost 5 bases, the J end lost 0 bases, and 8 bases lay between the germline ends.

CDR3 DNA: TGCGCCAGCAGTGAGTCGACTAGCCAAGGGGGAAAAAACATTCAGTACTTC. The encoded protein is CASSESTSQGGKNIQYF. The rearrangement links TRBV10-1 to TRBJ2-4, with a weak D call TRBD2 (7 bases). CDR3 length equals 17 residues. Trimming took off 0 bases at V and 4 bases at J, with 16 bases between the two ends. Germline V gives CDR1 WNHNN, CDR2 SYGVQD (reference sequence).

This clone appeared once. V usage is TRBV19 and J usage is TRBJ1-2, with D perhaps matching TRBD1 (6 bases). There are 13 residues in the CDR3. Germline values: CDR1 LNHDA, CDR2 SQIVND (reference sequence). Trimming removed 2 bases from V and 5 bases from J, with 9 bases in between. CDR3 sequence: CASSIPQGYGYTF. As DNA, the CDR3 is TGTGCCAGTAGTATACCACAGGGTTATGGCTACACCTTC. The full variable domain, completed using reference TRBV19 and TRBJ1-2, is DGGITQSPKYLFRKEGQNVTLSCEQNLNHDAMYWYRQDPGQGLRLIYYSQIVNDFQKGDIAEGYSVSREKKESFPLTVTSAQKNPTAFYLCASSIPQGYGYTFGSGTRLTVV.

V is TRBV19 and J is TRBJ2-1, with D perhaps TRBD1 (5 bases). CDR3 size: 12 residues. Germline values: CDR1 LNHDA, CDR2 SQIVND (reference sequence). Trimming left V 4 bases short and J 7 bases short, with 8 bases between. CDR3 sequence reads: CASSTRDNEQFF. Here the CDR3 DNA reads TGTGCCAGTAGTACCAGGGATAATGAGCAGTTCTTC.

The CDR3 loop is CASSLDTGPWREQFF. The CDR3 bases are TGTGCCAGCAGCTTAGACACAGGGCCTTGGAGAGAGCAGTTCTTC. V is TRBV7-2 and J is TRBJ2-1, with D perhaps TRBD1 (6 bases). CDR1 and CDR2 (germline): SGHTA, FQGNSA. V lost 1 base, J lost 10 bases, and 17 bases lay in between. CDR3 length: 15 amino acids. The complete variable domain, with remaining parts taken from reference TRBV7-2 and TRBJ2-1, reads GAGVSQSPSNKVTEKGKDVELRCDPISGHTALYWYRQSLGQGLEFLIYFQGNSAPDKSGLPSDRFSAERTGGSVSTLTIQRTQQEDSAVYLCASSLDTGPWREQFFGPGTRLTVL.

Only one count was recorded for this clone. The chain joins TRBV7-2 to TRBJ1-1, with 11 bases that match TRBD1. CDR1 and CDR2 (germline): SGHTA, FQGNSA. This CDR3 is built from 15 residues. J gave up 6 bases and V 3 bases, and 6 bases lay outside the gene matches. The CDR3, as DNA: TGTGCCAGCAGCTTGGGGGGACAGGGGGGTGCTGAAGCTTTCTTT. This translates into CASSLGGQGGAEAFF. The full variable domain, with the rest looked up from reference TRBV7-2 and TRBJ1-1, is GAGVSQSPSNKVTEKGKDVELRCDPISGHTALYWYRQSLGQGLEFLIYFQGNSAPDKSGLPSDRFSAERTGGSVSTLTIQRTQQEDSAVYLCASSLGGQGGAEAFFGQGTRLTVV.

In its sample, this clone was seen a few times. CDR3 coding DNA: TGTGCCACCAGCAGGGACAGGGCGATACACACAGATACGCAGTATTTT. This codes for CATSRDRAIHTDTQYF. This rearrangement joins TRBV15 to TRBJ2-3, with 8 nucleotides matching TRBD1. V trimming: 3 bases; J trimming: 2 bases; junction bases outside the gene matches: 7. From germline, CDR1 is LNHNV and CDR2 YYDKDF (reference sequence). The CDR3 totals 16 residues.

This chain uses TRBV13 with TRBJ1-2, with 9 bases that match TRBD1. This CDR3 contains 16 residues. Germline V gene data show CDR1 as PRHDT and CDR2 as FYEKMQ (reference sequence). The V segment lost 3 bases and the J segment 6 bases; nucleotides outside the gene matches: 11. The CDR3 bases are TGTGCCAGCAGCTTGCCTCCGGGACAGGGTTTCAATGGCTACACCTTC. It specifies CASSLPPGQGFNGYTF.

This sequence joins TRBV7-3 and TRBJ2-3; TRBD2 aligns across 9 bases. Germline CDR1 SGHTA, CDR2 FQGTGA. The CDR3 has 15 amino acids. J was trimmed by 4 bases and V by 1 base; bases with no gene match: 3. The CDR3 DNA sequence: TGTGCCAGCAGCTTAAATGGCGGGGGGGCAGATACGCAGTATTTT. Translating gives CASSLNGGGADTQYF.

The CDR3 reads CASSLAGHEQFF. The CDR3 DNA reads TGCGCCAGCAGCTTGGCAGGCCATGAGCAGTTCTTC. The rearrangement joins TRBV5-1 to TRBJ2-1; D is uncertain. The germline CDR1 and CDR2 sequences are SGHRS and YFSETQ. The CDR3 is 12 residues long. Between the trimmed V and J ends, which lost 0 bases and 8 bases, there was a span of 6 bases.

The CDR3 nucleotides read TGCGCCAGCAGTCCCGGGACAGGGAGCGGCGAGCAGTACTTC. It encodes CASSPGTGSGEQYF. V gene TRBV10-1 combines with J gene TRBJ2-7, with TRBD1 identical over 9 bases. J was trimmed by 6 bases and V by 5 bases; bases with no gene match: 8. CDR1 is WNHNN and CDR2 is SYGVQD in the germline V gene (reference sequence). The CDR3 totals 14 residues.

The rearrangement links TRBV5-8 to TRBJ2-7; D gene ambiguous. The CDR3 spans 14 residues. V lost 0 bases and J lost 2, with 9 bases in between. Germline V gene sequence: CDR1 SGHTS, CDR2 YDEGEE. The CDR3 nucleotides are TGTGCCAGCAGCTTGGGTCCCCCTACCTACGAGCAGTACTTC. Translating it yields CASSLGPPTYEQYF.

The count of this clone is one. The CDR3 coding sequence is TGTGCCACCAGCAGAGAGCCAGCAACTAATGAAAAACTGTTTTTT. It translates to CATSREPATNEKLFF. The chain joins TRBV15 to TRBJ1-4; no clear D. Trimming shortened V by 0 bases and J by 0 bases, and 5 bases separated the two germline ends. CDR1 is LNHNV and CDR2 is YYDKDF in the germline V gene (reference sequence). The CDR3 is 15 residues long.

This clone has a handful of counts. The V and J genes are TRBV5-5 and TRBJ2-7; 8 nucleotides align to TRBD1. Germline-derived CDR1 and CDR2 are SGHKS and YYEKEE (reference sequence). Trimming at V came to 3 bases and at J to 1 base, leaving 3 bases not matched to a gene. The CDR3 contains 14 residues. CDR3: CASSSTGGSYEQYF. The CDR3 DNA sequence: TGTGCCAGCAGCTCCACAGGGGGTTCCTACGAGCAGTACTTC. Complete variable domain (other parts from reference TRBV5-5 and TRBJ2-7): DAGVTQSPTHLIKTRGQQVTLRCSPISGHKSVSWYQQVLGQGPQFIFQYYEKEERGRGNFPDRFSARQFPNYSSELNVNALLLGDSALYLCASSSTGGSYEQYFGPGTRLTVT.

The rearrangement joins TRBV14 to TRBJ1-1; 8 bases fit TRBD1. The CDR3 extends over 13 amino acids. Germline V CDR1 and CDR2: SGHDN, FVKESK. The V segment lost 6 bases and the J segment 0 bases; nucleotides outside the gene matches: 0. In DNA form, the CDR3 reads TGTGCCAGCAGGGACAGGGTGAACACTGAAGCTTTCTTT. Its translation is CASRDRVNTEAFF.

The chain combines TRBV9 with TRBJ2-7; D gene unclear. In germline, CDR1 is SGDLS, CDR2 YYNGEE. This CDR3 has 13 amino acids. Trimming took off 0 bases at V and 0 bases at J, with 4 bases between the two ends. DNA of the CDR3: TGTGCCAGCAGCGTAGACGGCTCCTACGAGCAGTACTTC. Amino acids: CASSVDGSYEQYF.

This clone was detected only a few times. The rearrangement joins TRBV7-2 to TRBJ1-6, with D possibly being TRBD1 (5 bases). Deletions cut 0 bases from V and 11 bases from J, with 8 bases between. The CDR3 runs to 13 residues. CDR1 and CDR2 from the germline V gene are SGHTA and FQGNSA. The CDR3 spells CASSLARVAPLHF. The CDR3 DNA reads TGTGCCAGCAGCTTAGCCAGGGTAGCACCCCTCCACTTT.

The chain employs TRBV19 and TRBJ2-1; D perhaps matches TRBD1 (6 bases). Trimming removed 10 bases from V and 0 bases from J, with 16 bases in between. The CDR3 length is 15 residues. CDR1 and CDR2 from the germline V gene are LNHDA and SQIVND (reference sequence). In DNA, the CDR3 is TGTGCCACCAGGATAGAGGACAGCTCCTACAATGAGCAGTTCTTC. The encoded protein is CATRIEDSSYNEQFF.